The subject of this entry is one T cell receptor (beta chain). The sample belongs to a study of blood T cell repertoires in COVID-19. Profiling relied on immunoSEQ multiplex PCR, and the TCRdb table lists in-frame clones only, not all of them. The repertoire includes about 72,000 clones, roughly 82% of them detected once, and around 20% sits in the top ten. The sample taken for sequencing was peripheral blood. The sequence came from a human donor in a cohort sampled during active COVID-19.

DNA of the CDR3: TGTGCCAGCAGTTACGGTAGCGCGGAGCAGTACTTC. Its protein is CASSYGSAEQYF. The chain couples TRBV6-6 to TRBJ2-7; TRBD2 might be the D (5 bases). The CDR3 loop spans 12 amino acids. V dropped 2 bases and J dropped 7 bases, with 9 bases sitting between them. Germline V gene sequence: CDR1 MNHNY, CDR2 SVGAGI (reference sequence).